Sequencing of this T cell receptor beta chain was carried out in a study of memory CD4+ T cells and cytomegalovirus serostatus. Produced via immunoSEQ multiplex PCR; TCRdb's table is partial and in-frame only. The sample holds about 62,000 clones, 70% to 80% seen once. The sort gate was single viable CD3+CD4+CD8-CD45RO+ cells for memory CD4+ T cells. Germline CDR1 is MNHEY and CDR2 is SMNVEV (reference sequence). V lost 4 bases to trimming and J lost 1 base, with 10 bases between them. The CDR3 covers 14 residues. This clonotype was sampled from an adult in good health and CMV-seropositive. The source material was memory CD4+ T cells from blood. The J gene is TRBJ2-5, the V gene TRBV27; D not certain. CDR3 in DNA: TGTGCCAGCAGTTCACGGACCATCCAAGAGACCCAGTACTTC. Amino acids: CASSSRTIQETQYF.